This TCR beta chain comes out of a study of shared clonotypes between healthy human individuals. Whole-study results and caveats: Relative to memory subsets, naive subsets generally showed larger estimated richness. Non-shared clonotypes showed lower generation probabilities than clonotypes common to all four donors.

CD45RA-negative memory and CD45RA+ naive subsets were split from the CD4+ cells. This CDR3 spans 14 amino acids. From germline, CDR1 is MNHEY and CDR2 SVGAGI. V lost 6 bases and J lost 5; bases outside the gene matches: 9. This clone was seen more than once but under ten times. What it binds is unknown. The authors split each subset's genomic DNA evenly across several immunoSEQ plates. The data were produced by immunoSEQ multiplex PCR, yet TCRdb's version contains in-frame clones alone and is incomplete. Among about 1.4 million clones listed, more than 95% were seen once. Sequenced input: naive CD4+ T cells sorted from blood. Subset specified: CD45RA+ positively selected. The genes are TRBV6-5 and TRBJ1-2, with 7 bases lining up with TRBD1. The sequence derives from a man aged 25 to 40 in good health. Written as DNA, the CDR3 is TGTGCCAGCAGCGACCAGGGGGTCGGGTATGGCTACACCTTC. Translated: CASSDQGVGYGYTF.